This TCR beta chain comes out of a study of T-cell reconstitution after alpha-beta-depleted transplantation in children. Study-wide results and caveats: T-cell counts and diversity at one year post-transplant came mainly from newly produced T cells. Several hundred expanded graft clones reportedly gave rise to the alpha-beta T cells present about two months after transplant.

This CDR3 is 15 amino acids long. V shed 1 base and J shed 1 base, with 7 bases lying between them. Turning to this clonotype: Its antigen is as yet unknown.

Unique molecular identifiers were used in preparing the TCRbeta library. TCRdb called the PCR reads again in MiXCR, with one record for every CDR3 protein. The table has about 980,000 distinct CDR3 sequences, about 29% seen once; the top ten hold over 25%. This receptor was taken from a boy under two years old who had a stem cell transplant for SCID, so the T cells may come from the graft donor. The chain carries TRBV12-3 or TRBV12-4 and TRBJ2-2; unclear D gene. Specimen: PBMCs, mostly from graft donor cells, collected 360 days after TCRalphabeta/CD19-depleted stem cell transplant. CDR3 nucleotides: TGTGCCAGCAGTTTAGAATTTCAGAACACCGGGGAGCTGTTTTTT. It encodes CASSLEFQNTGELFF.